The 15 T cell receptor beta chains below were found in one sample sequenced in a study of blood T cell repertoires in COVID-19. The method was immunoSEQ multiplex PCR; TCRdb's version includes in-frame clones alone and lacks a portion of them. The sample has under 85,000 clones; around 91% are singletons. Sequencing used peripheral blood. Receptor source: a man in his fifties or sixties with acute or convalescent COVID-19.

CDR3 DNA sequence: TGTGCCAGCAGTGAAAGCGGAGGGACAGGGGTTAGCAATCAGCCCCAGCATTTT. Protein: CASSESGGTGVSNQPQHF. The chain joins TRBV6-1 to TRBJ1-5, with 10 bases lining up with TRBD1. CDR3 length: 18 residues. Trimming cost V 2 bases and J 0 bases; bases outside gene matches: 7. Germline CDR1 and CDR2: MNHNS and SASEGT.

In its sample, this clone was seen once. The V gene is TRBV30, the J gene TRBJ2-4; a weak D match, TRBD2 (7 bases). V shed 5 bases and J shed 0 bases, with 11 bases lying between them. Per the germline V gene, CDR1 is GTSNPN and CDR2 is SVGIG (reference sequence). This CDR3 has 14 residues. For the CDR3, the DNA is TGTGCCTGGCAAGGGGGGGCAGCCAAAAACATTCAGTACTTC. This gives the protein CAWQGGAAKNIQYF.

In the case of this clone: This same CDR3 is encoded by further DNA sequences in the sample. The chain carries TRBV7-9 and TRBJ2-2, with a tentative D call TRBD2 (5 bases). V lost 3 bases to trimming and J lost 3 bases, with 11 bases between them. This CDR3 has 15 residues. The germline gives CDR1 SEHNR, CDR2 FQNEAQ (reference sequence). The CDR3: CASSLSQRYTGELFF. The DNA for the CDR3 is TGTGCCAGCAGCTTGTCCCAGCGGTACACCGGGGAGCTGTTTTTT.

The gene calls are TRBV14 and TRBJ2-1; D is undetermined. Trimming pared 1 base from V and 13 bases from J, leaving 23 bases between. The CDR3 is made up of 16 amino acids. The germline CDR1 and CDR2 sequences are SGHDN and FVKESK. CDR3 in DNA: TGTGCCAGCAGCCAAGGATCCCCTTTTTTTCTAGAATCCCAGTTCTTC. It translates to CASSQGSPFFLESQFF.

The chain is built from TRBV4-1 and TRBJ2-2; TRBD1 is a possible D gene (5 bases). V lost 4 bases and J lost 6, with 18 bases in between. The CDR3 has 16 amino acids. The V gene's germline CDR1 is MGHRA and CDR2 YSYEKL. This chain's CDR3 is CASSPLPKGLSGELFF. The CDR3 region has the DNA TGCGCCAGCAGCCCACTCCCTAAGGGGTTATCCGGGGAGCTGTTTTTT.

V and J are TRBV12-3 or TRBV12-4 and TRBJ2-7; unclear D gene. The CDR3 is made up of 12 amino acids. V was cut by 3 bases and J by 6 bases, with 9 bases left in between. This chain's CDR3 is CASSLTEFEQYF. The CDR3 DNA is TGTGCCAGCAGTTTGACGGAGTTCGAGCAGTACTTC.

The chain carries TRBV4-1 and TRBJ2-4, with 9 bases that match TRBD1. The CDR3 has 15 residues. V trimming: 2 bases; J trimming: 8 bases; junction bases outside the gene matches: 7. In germline, CDR1 is MGHRA, CDR2 YSYEKL. As DNA, the CDR3 is TGCGCCAGCAGCCAACCGGGACAGGGAGTGGACATTCAGTACTTC. It translates to CASSQPGQGVDIQYF.

The V gene is TRBV5-6, the J gene TRBJ2-7, with 9 bases that match TRBD2. The trim removed 0 bases at V and 10 bases at J, leaving 2 bases unmatched. This CDR3 spans 12 amino acids. CDR1 is SGHDT and CDR2 is YYEEEE in the germline V gene. CDR3 loop: CASSLGLAEQYF. For the CDR3, the DNA is TGTGCCAGCAGCTTGGGACTAGCGGAACAGTACTTC.

The J gene is TRBJ1-1, the V gene TRBV21-1; TRBD1, the table's D call, was not compared with the DNA. TRBV21-1 is a listed pseudogene. This CDR3 is 17 amino acids long. CDR3 sequence: CASSKALWKQGPTEAFF. The CDR3 bases are TGTGCCAGCAGCAAAGCGCTTTGGAAACAGGGCCCCACTGAAGCTTTCTTT.

The rearrangement uses TRBV25-1 and TRBJ2-3, with 11 nucleotides matching TRBD1. Germline CDR1 MGHDK, CDR2 SYGVNS. The CDR3 loop spans 13 amino acids. V trimming: 8 bases; J trimming: 3 bases; junction bases outside the gene matches: 1. The CDR3 spells CASGDRGTDTQYF. In nucleotides, the CDR3 is TGTGCCAGCGGGGACAGGGGGACAGATACGCAGTATTTT. Full variable domain (missing parts from reference TRBV25-1 and TRBJ2-3): EADIYQTPRYLVIGTGKKITLECSQTMGHDKMYWYQQDPGMELHLIHYSYGVNSTEKGDLSSESTVSRIRTEHFPLTLESARPSHTSQYLCASGDRGTDTQYFGPGTRLTVL.

This clone was counted a single time. The chain is built from TRBV5-1 and TRBJ1-1; no clear D gene. Germline V gene sequence: CDR1 SGHRS, CDR2 YFSETQ. The CDR3 is made up of 16 amino acids. The V end was cut by 3 bases, the J end by 0 bases, with 15 bases between. CDR3 amino acids: CASSSRRQAMNTEAFF. CDR3 bases: TGCGCCAGCAGCTCCAGACGCCAGGCCATGAACACTGAAGCTTTCTTT.

This clone is a singleton in its sample. This chain uses TRBV29-1 with TRBJ2-1; a possible D gene is TRBD2 (6 bases). This CDR3 has 16 residues. V was shortened by 4 bases and J by 0 bases, with 16 bases between the two germline ends. The germline V gene has CDR1 SQVTM and CDR2 ANQGSEA. The CDR3 DNA is TGCAGCGTTGGGAGGGTGGCGGAGATCTCCTACAATGAGCAGTTCTTC. Translated, it gives CSVGRVAEISYNEQFF.

The rearrangement joins TRBV12-5 to TRBJ2-2; TRBD2 aligns across 9 bases. This CDR3 has 18 amino acids. Germline V gene lookup returns CDR1 LGHNT and CDR2 FRNRAP. Unmatched junction bases numbered 8, after V lost 1 base and J lost 2 bases. CDR3 coding DNA: TGTGCTAGTGGTTTGGGGATGGGACTAGCCGACAACACCGGGGAGCTGTTTTTT. This translates into CASGLGMGLADNTGELFF. Variable domain in full (rest from reference TRBV12-5 and TRBJ2-2): DARVTQTPRHKVTEMGQEVTMRCQPILGHNTVFWYRQTMMQGLELLAYFRNRAPLDDSGMPKDRFSAEMPDATLATLKIQPSEPRDSAVYFCASGLGMGLADNTGELFFGEGSRLTVL.

The V gene is TRBV5-4, the J gene TRBJ2-1, with 11 bases lining up with TRBD2. Germline values: CDR1 SGHNT, CDR2 YYREEE (reference sequence). This CDR3 comprises 15 residues. The junction had 6 bases not matched to a gene; V was cut back by 3 bases and J by 7 bases. CDR3 loop: CASSSGLAGQNEQFF. The DNA of the CDR3 is TGTGCCAGCAGCTCAGGACTAGCGGGTCAAAATGAGCAGTTCTTC.

V and J are TRBV19 and TRBJ2-7; D is possibly TRBD2 (7 bases). CDR3 length: 14 residues. The germline V gene encodes CDR1 LNHDA and CDR2 SQIVND (reference sequence). V lost 3 bases to trimming and J lost 3 bases, with 12 bases between them. The CDR3 DNA follows: TGTGCCAGTAGTATGGGAGGGGGATTCTACGAGCAGTACTTC. Amino acids: CASSMGGGFYEQYF.